The present T cell receptor (beta chain) was sequenced within a study of control samples from healthy donors and cancer patients. The germline CDR1 and CDR2 sequences are MNHEY and SVGAGI. V was clipped by 10 bases and J by 3 bases, with 10 bases between them. The CDR3 is made up of 11 amino acids. Assay: immunoSEQ multiplex PCR; the TCRdb copy retains only in-frame clones and omits some. The sample includes 150,000 or so clones, about nine tenths of them seen just once. Sequencing was done on a sample of blood. The chain uses TRBV6-5 and TRBJ2-7; D not resolved. This receptor was taken from a woman in her forties or fifties in good health. CDR3 protein: CAISQNYEQYF. The CDR3 DNA follows: TGTGCCATCAGCCAGAACTACGAGCAGTACTTC.